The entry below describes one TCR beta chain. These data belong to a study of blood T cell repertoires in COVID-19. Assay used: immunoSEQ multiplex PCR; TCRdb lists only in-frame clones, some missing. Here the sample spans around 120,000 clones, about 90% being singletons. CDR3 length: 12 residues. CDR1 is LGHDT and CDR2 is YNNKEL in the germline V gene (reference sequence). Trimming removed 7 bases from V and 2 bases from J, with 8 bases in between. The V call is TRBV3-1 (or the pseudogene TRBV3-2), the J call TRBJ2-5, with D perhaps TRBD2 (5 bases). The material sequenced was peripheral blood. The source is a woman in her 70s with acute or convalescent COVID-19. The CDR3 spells CASTRLQETQYF. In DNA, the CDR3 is TGTGCCAGCACCAGACTACAAGAGACCCAGTACTTC.